A single sample gave rise to the 18 T cell receptor beta chains below, sequenced in a study of T cells after yellow fever vaccination. TCRdb fed the 5' RACE reads into MiXCR, producing one record per CDR3 protein. Seen here are some 350,000 distinct CDR3 sequences, 3% to 4.5% observed once, and the top ten hold around 24%. The specimen was PBMCs, collected 5 days after the yellow fever booster vaccination. The receptors derive from a man between 18 and 29 years old who received the YFV17D yellow fever vaccine.

This clonotype has at least ten counts. V and J are TRBV7-9 and TRBJ2-6; perhaps D is TRBD1 or TRBD2 (5 bases each). The CDR3 length is 17 residues. The V gene lost 2 bases and the J gene lost 0 bases, with 11 bases spanning the gap. Per germline, CDR1 SEHNR and CDR2 FQNEAQ (reference sequence). The CDR3 reads CASSLPMGVSGANVLTF. The CDR3 bases are TGTGCCAGCAGCTTACCGATGGGGGTCTCTGGGGCCAACGTCCTGACTTTC.

Many counts were recorded for this clonotype. The chain has TRBV12-3 or TRBV12-4 and TRBJ2-7; tentatively, D is TRBD1 or TRBD2 (5 bases each). V lost 6 bases, J lost 5 bases, and 14 bases lay in between. This CDR3 is built from 13 residues. The CDR3: CASRRDGVDEQYF. The CDR3 DNA reads as TGTGCCAGCAGAAGGGACGGTGTAGACGAGCAGTACTTC.

CDR3 sequence (DNA): TGCAGTGCTAGCCGCGCCCTTTACAATGAGCAGTTCTTC. This gives the protein CSASRALYNEQFF. The chain uses TRBV20-1 and TRBJ2-1; D unclear. The CDR3 has 13 residues. The germline V gene encodes CDR1 DFQATT and CDR2 SNEGSKA (reference sequence). V was clipped by 3 bases and J by 4 bases, with 10 bases between them.

This clonotype was seen only a few times. The chain carries TRBV27 and TRBJ2-5, with D possibly matching TRBD1 (6 bases). Germline assignment: CDR1 MNHEY and CDR2 SMNVEV (reference sequence). This CDR3 is 16 amino acids long. V was pared by 2 bases and J by 0 bases, with 13 bases between. The CDR3 protein is CASSLVGGEYQETQYF. For the CDR3, the DNA is TGTGCCAGCAGTTTAGTTGGGGGCGAATACCAAGAGACCCAGTACTTC.

This chain uses TRBV7-9 with TRBJ1-2; TRBD1 matches at 7 bases. This CDR3 spans 15 amino acids. J gave up 8 bases and V 4 bases, and 13 bases lay outside the gene matches. The germline V gene has CDR1 SEHNR and CDR2 FQNEAQ (reference sequence). The CDR3 bases are TGTGCCAGCAGCTCCACCCCGACAGGGAAGGAAGGCTACACCTTC. Translating it yields CASSSTPTGKEGYTF. Full variable domain (remainder filled in from reference TRBV7-9 and TRBJ1-2): DTGVSQNPRHKITKRGQNVTFRCDPISEHNRLYWYRQTLGQGPEFLTYFQNEAQLEKSRLLSDRFSAERPKGSFSTLEIQRTEQGDSAMYLCASSSTPTGKEGYTFGSGTRLTVV.

This clonotype was recorded many times. This sequence joins TRBV7-9 and TRBJ2-5; D is uncertain. Germline-derived CDR1 and CDR2 are SEHNR and FQNEAQ (reference sequence). V shed 4 bases and J shed 5 bases, with 14 bases lying between them. The CDR3 is made up of 14 amino acids. CDR3: CASSYATLGETQYF. DNA of the CDR3: TGTGCCAGCAGCTACGCGACCCTCGGGGAGACCCAGTACTTC.

Many counts were recorded for this clonotype. This chain joins TRBV5-1 and TRBJ2-4; 8 nucleotides match TRBD1. The V gene end was trimmed by 4 bases and the J gene end by 4 bases; junction bases not matched to a gene: 10. The CDR3 loop spans 16 amino acids. Germline-derived CDR1 and CDR2 are SGHRS and YFSETQ. The CDR3 spells CASSPQPGTGKNIQYF. The CDR3, as DNA: TGCGCCAGCAGCCCGCAGCCCGGGACAGGAAAAAACATTCAGTACTTC.

This clonotype was seen a handful of times. The J gene is TRBJ2-1, the V gene TRBV7-2; perhaps TRBD1 as D (6 bases). Germline V gene sequence: CDR1 SGHTA, CDR2 FQGNSA. The CDR3 loop spans 16 amino acids. V was cut by 5 bases and J by 9 bases, with 23 bases left in between. CDR3 sequence: CASSRAGTEGGAEQFF. The CDR3 nucleotides are TGTGCCAGCAGCCGCGCCGGGACCGAAGGGGGAGCTGAGCAGTTCTTC. The full variable domain, with the rest looked up from reference TRBV7-2 and TRBJ2-1, is GAGVSQSPSNKVTEKGKDVELRCDPISGHTALYWYRQSLGQGLEFLIYFQGNSAPDKSGLPSDRFSAERTGGSVSTLTIQRTQQEDSAVYLCASSRAGTEGGAEQFFGPGTRLTVL.

This clonotype has ten or more counts. The V gene is TRBV7-2, the J gene TRBJ2-5; D is tentatively TRBD1 or TRBD2 (5 bases each). Germline V gene sequence: CDR1 SGHTA, CDR2 FQGNSA. The CDR3 is made up of 13 amino acids. V was clipped by 8 bases and J by 5 bases, with 15 bases between them. The CDR3 loop reads CASGRGVGETQYF. CDR3 nucleotide sequence: TGTGCCAGCGGCCGAGGGGTTGGGGAGACCCAGTACTTC.

This clonotype was detected only a few times. The genes are TRBV5-1 and TRBJ2-3; 9 bases line up with TRBD1. J was trimmed by 2 bases and V by 1 base; bases with no gene match: 5. Germline V gives CDR1 SGHRS, CDR2 YFSETQ. This CDR3 is 16 amino acids long. CDR3 nucleotide sequence: TGCGCCAGCAGCTTGATCGGGACAGGGAACACAGATACGCAGTATTTT. It translates to CASSLIGTGNTDTQYF.

The DNA of the CDR3 is TGTGCCAGCAGCTTAATAGGACGGTACACAGATACGCAGTATTTT. Protein sequence: CASSLIGRYTDTQYF. V gene TRBV11-2 combines with J gene TRBJ2-3; D remains ambiguous. V lost 2 bases, J lost 2 bases, and 11 bases lay in between. This CDR3 region has 15 residues. The germline V gene encodes CDR1 SGHAT and CDR2 FQNNGV.

This clonotype was picked up many times. The chain carries TRBV6-5 and TRBJ2-5; D is perhaps TRBD2 (7 bases). The CDR3 is 14 amino acids. Trimming took off 0 bases at V and 4 bases at J, with 9 bases between the two ends. Germline CDR1 and CDR2: MNHEY and SVGAGI. The chain's CDR3 is CASSYSGGRETQYF. CDR3 DNA: TGTGCCAGCAGTTACTCGGGGGGGCGAGAGACCCAGTACTTC.

This clonotype was observed at least ten times. V and J are TRBV5-1 and TRBJ2-2, with D tentatively TRBD2 (5 bases). The CDR3 contains 14 residues. Germline CDR1 SGHRS, CDR2 YFSETQ. V was pared by 3 bases and J by 7 bases, with 13 bases between. In DNA form, the CDR3 reads TGCGCCAGCAGCTCCTTAGGAGGAGGCGGGGAGCTGTTTTTT. Encoded protein: CASSSLGGGGELFF.

The chain joins TRBV5-1 to TRBJ2-1; D not certain. This CDR3 is 15 amino acids long. V was pared by 5 bases and J by 9 bases, with 21 bases between. Germline V CDR1 and CDR2: SGHRS, YFSETQ. CDR3 DNA sequence: TGCGCCAGCAGTCCCCCTCAGGCTGGGTCGGGTGAGCAGTTCTTC. Protein product: CASSPPQAGSGEQFF.

In regard to this clonotype: One end of the junction is discordant with germline, which a read error may explain. In nucleotides, the CDR3 is TGTGACAGCAGCTTATGGATCCCCCGGGACAGGGCGGAGCCGAACCACAAAAACTATGGCTACACCTTC. This encodes CDSSLWIPRDRAEPNHKNYGYTF. The V gene is TRBV11-2, the J gene TRBJ1-2; 9 positions match TRBD1. Germline V gene data show CDR1 as SGHAT and CDR2 as FQNNGV. The CDR3 spans 23 residues. The entire variable domain, with the rest obtained from reference TRBV11-2 and TRBJ1-2, is as follows: EAGVAQSPRYKIIEKRQSVAFWCNPISGHATLYWYQQILGQGPKLLIQFQNNGVVDDSQLPKDRFSAERLKGVDSTLKIQPAKLEDSAVYLCDSSLWIPRDRAEPNHKNYGYTFGSGTRLTVV.

This clonotype was picked up a small number of times. The rearrangement links TRBV3-1 to TRBJ1-2; no reliable D call. The CDR3 loop spans 13 amino acids. The germline V gene encodes CDR1 LGHDT and CDR2 YNNKEL (reference sequence). V lost 4 bases, J lost 6 bases, and 12 bases lay in between. CDR3 coding DNA: TGTGCCAGCAGCCGCAGAACGGCGAATGGCTACACCTTC. Translation gives CASSRRTANGYTF.

The CDR3 protein is CASSGLAGMSPDTQYF. The CDR3 DNA reads TGTGCCAGCAGTGGGCTAGCGGGGATGTCCCCAGATACGCAGTATTTT. The V call is TRBV12-3 or TRBV12-4, the J call TRBJ2-3, with 9 bases fitting TRBD2. The V segment lost 5 bases and the J segment 4 bases; nucleotides outside the gene matches: 10. The CDR3 has 16 residues.

The table lists this clonotype with many counts. The chain links TRBV7-2 to TRBJ2-3; D is unresolved. The length of the CDR3 is 12 residues. Trimming stripped 4 bases from V and 6 bases from J, with 8 bases between. CDR1 SGHTA and CDR2 FQGNSA come from the germline V gene. The CDR3 bases are TGTGCCAGCAGCTGGCTTAGGGATACGCAGTATTTT. As protein: CASSWLRDTQYF. The variable domain in full, completed from reference TRBV7-2 and TRBJ2-3, reads GAGVSQSPSNKVTEKGKDVELRCDPISGHTALYWYRQSLGQGLEFLIYFQGNSAPDKSGLPSDRFSAERTGGSVSTLTIQRTQQEDSAVYLCASSWLRDTQYFGPGTRLTVL.